Listed below are T cell receptor beta chains from one sample, sequenced in a study of spatial heterogeneity in lung cancer. TCRdb re-analysed the 5' RACE reads in MiXCR, keeping a single row per CDR3 protein. This sample has 8,000 or so distinct CDR3 sequences, with 6.5% to 8.5% found just once. Specimen: lung tumor tissue, collected at surgery. These receptors all come from a male donor with early-stage non-small cell lung cancer. Each CDR3 is given with its conserved first and last residue. The D gene is left open where the match is weak. Size values are once, few and many counts, or a class for expanded clones, and some rows have none.

V	J	D	size	DNA	CDR3
TRBV20-1	TRBJ2-7	TRBD2	medium-sized	TGCAGTGCTAGAGCGGGGACTAGCAGCTACGAGCAGTACTTC	CSARAGTSSYEQYF
TRBV5-6	TRBJ2-6	TRBD1	few	TGTGCCAGCAGCTTGGACAGGGGTTTGACTGGGGCCAACGTCCTGACTTTC	CASSLDRGLTGANVLTF
TRBV6-2/TRBV6-3	TRBJ2-2	NA	many	TGTGCCAGCGGCGAGCGGTGGGGGGCAGGCCTCACCGGGGAGCTGTTTTTT	CASGERWGAGLTGELFF
TRBV28	TRBJ1-5	TRBD1	medium-sized	TGTGCCAGCAGGTCACAGGGGGCCGGTCAGCCCCAGCATTTT	CASRSQGAGQPQHF
TRBV2	TRBJ2-7	NA	medium-sized	TGTGCCAGCCTGAGGGGCGGGAATGACGAGCAGTACTTC	CASLRGGNDEQYF
TRBV29-1	TRBJ2-3	NA	many	TGCAGCGGAGCACAATTGGCAAGGACAGATACGCAGTATTTT	CSGAQLARTDTQYF
TRBV2	TRBJ2-6	NA	medium-sized	TGTGCCAGCGGGCGCTCGGGGACGGTAGGGGCCAACGTCCTGACTTTC	CASGRSGTVGANVLTF
TRBV3-1	TRBJ2-1	NA	many	TGTGCCAGCAGCCAAAGGGGGGCCCTCAATGAGCAGTTCTTC	CASSQRGALNEQFF
TRBV30	TRBJ1-4	NA	many	TGTGCCTGGAGGAAACCGGGACTCCGCGGTGAAAAACTGTTTTTT	CAWRKPGLRGEKLFF
TRBV10-2	TRBJ1-2	NA	medium-sized	TGCGCCACCCTCGGTCGATCTAACTATGGCTACACCTTC	CATLGRSNYGYTF
TRBV5-1	TRBJ2-5	TRBD2	many	TGCGCCAGCAGTCCAGCGGGGGGGCGAGAGACCCAGTACTTC	CASSPAGGRETQYF
TRBV5-4	TRBJ2-2	NA	many	TGTGCCAGCAGCTTGTCCATCGGGGAGCTGTTTTTT	CASSLSIGELFF
TRBV7-3	TRBJ1-1	NA	many	TGTGCCAGCAGTCTGAGTTCTATTCTTGACACTGAAGCTTTCTTT	CASSLSSILDTEAFF
TRBV7-2	TRBJ2-3	NA	medium-sized	TGTGCCAGCAGCCCCGCAGGGTTCGTAGATACGCAGTATTTT	CASSPAGFVDTQYF
TRBV6-2/TRBV6-3	TRBJ2-5	NA	medium-sized	TGTGCCAGCACCTACGGATACCAAGAGACCCAGTACTTC	CASTYGYQETQYF
TRBV12-3/TRBV12-4	TRBJ2-5	TRBD2	medium-sized	TGTGCCAGCTCCGTGGGCGGGGGTGAGACCCAGTACTTC	CASSVGGGETQYF
TRBV7-8	TRBJ2-1	TRBD2	many	TGTGCCAGCAGCCGGAACTTAGCGGGAGGGGAGAATGAGCAGTTCTTC	CASSRNLAGGENEQFF
TRBV7-7	TRBJ2-3	NA	many	TGTGCCAGCAGCTTAAGAGGGCCCTTCACAGATACGCAGTATTTT	CASSLRGPFTDTQYF
TRBV11-2	TRBJ2-3	NA	few	TGTGCCAGCAGCTTAGATCCAGGGGATACGCAGTATTTT	CASSLDPGDTQYF
TRBV20-1	TRBJ1-5	TRBD1	many	TGCAGTGCCGAGGAAGACAGGGGTGGAGGCAATCAGCCCCAGCATTTT	CSAEEDRGGGNQPQHF
TRBV6-5	TRBJ2-7	NA	medium-sized	TGTGCCAGCAGTCTCGGGCCCTCCTACGAGCAGTACTTC	CASSLGPSYEQYF
TRBV12-3/TRBV12-4	TRBJ1-2	TRBD1	many	TGTGCCAGCAGTACCCGGACAGGGGGGGACACCTTC	CASSTRTGGDTF
TRBV5-1	TRBJ2-3	TRBD2	medium-sized	TGCGCCAGCGCCAATAGCGGGGACACAGATACGCAGTATTTT	CASANSGDTDTQYF
TRBV18	TRBJ2-4	NA	medium-sized	TGTGCCAGCTCACCTCTTGAGGCGGCCAAAAACATTCAGTACTTC	CASSPLEAAKNIQYF
TRBV19	TRBJ2-7	TRBD1	few	TGTGCCAGTACCCGAGCCGGGACAGGTTCCTACGAGCAGTACTTC	CASTRAGTGSYEQYF
TRBV28	TRBJ1-1	TRBD1	medium-sized	TGTGCCAGCAGTTTATTACAGGGGGAAACTTTCTTT	CASSLLQGETFF
TRBV12-3/TRBV12-4	TRBJ1-4	NA	NA	TGTGCCAGCAGTAGCCGGACTAATGAAAAACTGTTTTTT	CASSSRTNEKLFF
TRBV30	TRBJ2-3	NA	many	TGTGCCTGGAGCCCAACCTACTATGGAAGCACAGATACGCAGTATTTT	CAWSPTYYGSTDTQYF
TRBV15	TRBJ2-5	NA	NA	TGTGCCACCAGTCAGGCGGGGTACCAAGAGACCCAGTACTTC	CATSQAGYQETQYF
TRBV20-1	TRBJ2-3	NA	many	TGCAGTGCTAGACCAACAGCTAGCACAGATACGCAGTATTTT	CSARPTASTDTQYF
TRBV27	TRBJ2-7	TRBD2	medium-sized	TGTGCCAGCAGTTTATCGTGGGCTAGCGGGATCCACGAGCAGTACTTC	CASSLSWASGIHEQYF
TRBV28	TRBJ1-1	NA	many	TGTGCCAGCAGTCCATCCCTAGACCCTAGTGAAGCTTTCTTT	CASSPSLDPSEAFF
TRBV20-1	TRBJ1-5	NA	many	TGCAGTGCTAGAGATCAGGGTACTAGCAATCAGCCCCAGCATTTT	CSARDQGTSNQPQHF
TRBV4-2	TRBJ2-5	NA	few	TGTGCCAGCAGCCAAGGGGAACTAGTGGGGCGAGAGACCCAGTACTTC	CASSQGELVGRETQYF
TRBV12-3/TRBV12-4	TRBJ2-1	NA	many	TGTGCCAGCAGACGGGACTCCTCCTACAATGAGCAGTTCTTC	CASRRDSSYNEQFF
TRBV28	TRBJ1-1	NA	many	TGTGCCAGCAGTTTGAGACTTTCTGAAGCTTTCTTT	CASSLRLSEAFF
TRBV5-8	TRBJ2-1	NA	medium-sized	TGTGCCAGCAGCTTGGGGTTTGGAGGAAATGAGCAGTTCTTC	CASSLGFGGNEQFF
TRBV6-9	TRBJ2-2	TRBD1	NA	TGTGCCAGCAGTGTGGACAGGGCGGCCGGGGAGCTGTTTTTT	CASSVDRAAGELFF
TRBV10-1	TRBJ1-2	TRBD1	many	TGCGCCAGCGCCCGGGACAGATTGTTTACTAACTATGGCTACACCTTC	CASARDRLFTNYGYTF
TRBV29-1	TRBJ1-5	NA	many	TGCAGCGTTGTCCCTGAATGGAATCAGCCCCAGCATTTT	CSVVPEWNQPQHF
TRBV6-5	TRBJ2-5	NA	many	TGTGCCAGCAGGGAAGGGAGGGAGACCCAGTACTTC	CASREGRETQYF
TRBV7-9	TRBJ2-5	TRBD2	medium-sized	TGTGCCAGCAGCTTAGGCCCCCCCGGACTAGCGCCTAAAGAGACCCAGTACTTC	CASSLGPPGLAPKETQYF
TRBV11-2	TRBJ2-7	NA	many	TGTGCCAGCAGCTTGAGTCCGGCCGAGCAGTACTTC	CASSLSPAEQYF
TRBV4-1	TRBJ2-3	TRBD1	NA	TGCGCCAGCAGCCAAGGGGAAGGGGGCCTGACAGATACGCAGTATTTT	CASSQGEGGLTDTQYF
TRBV29-1	TRBJ1-2	TRBD1	once	TGCAGCGCGAGACAGGGCGATTACGGCAACACCTTC	CSARQGDYGNTF
TRBV27	TRBJ2-2	NA	many	TGTGCCAGCAGTACCGGGGTAGCGGCCACCGGGGAGCTGTTTTTT	CASSTGVAATGELFF
TRBV20-1	TRBJ1-2	NA	medium-sized	TGCAGTGCTAGAGACGGTTTCAGTGAAGATTACTATGGCTACACCTTC	CSARDGFSEDYYGYTF
TRBV9	TRBJ2-1	TRBD2	NA	TGTGCCAGCAGCAAACTAGCGGGGCCAACAGGTGAGCAGTTCTTC	CASSKLAGPTGEQFF
TRBV19	TRBJ2-3	TRBD2	many	TGTGCCAGTAACGGCGGGAGTGGAATGCACACAGATACGCAGTATTTT	CASNGGSGMHTDTQYF
TRBV5-1	TRBJ1-4	TRBD1	many	TGCGCCAGCAGCCCAGGACAGGGGCGCGAAAAACTGTTTTTT	CASSPGQGREKLFF
TRBV28	TRBJ2-5	NA	many	TGTGCCAGCATCACAAAAGAGACCCAGTACTTC	CASITKETQYF